This T cell receptor (beta chain) appears in the sequencing data of a study of T cell clones after liver transplantation. Study-wide points: Graft donor-reactive T cells possibly entered the graft instead of undergoing deletion.

Turning to this clone: No antigen is known for it.

Sequencing used immunoSEQ multiplex PCR; TCRdb keeps in-frame clones, though not all of them. Of about 70,000 clones in the sample, under 90% are singletons; the top ten hold approximately 0.73%. V was pared by 5 bases and J by 2 bases, with 10 bases between. CDR1 is SGHTA, CDR2 FQGNSA, per germline. The CDR3 sequence is 15 residues long. This receptor was obtained from a human patient who received a liver transplant. Part of the T cell pool may stem from the graft donor. The sample was CD4+ T cells from blood, taken 12 months after liver transplant. The V call is TRBV7-2, the J call TRBJ2-6; D gene ambiguous. CDR3 sequence: CASSPELAGANVLTF. CDR3 nucleotides: TGTGCCAGCAGCCCAGAACTGGCTGGGGCCAACGTCCTGACTTTC.